The present T cell receptor beta chain was sequenced within a study of blood T cell repertoires in COVID-19. Across the whole study: Samples of COVID-19 (acute and convalescent) were obtained from the United States, Italy and Spain. PBMCs, B-cell-depleted T cells, or T cells were the source of the cDNA or gDNA that made up the material.

Generated by immunoSEQ multiplex PCR, the TCRdb table keeps only in-frame clones and is missing some. The profile shows 150,000 or so clones, about four fifths of them singletons. This clone was picked up a small number of times. The CDR3 is 12 residues long. The germline V and J ends were trimmed by 4 bases and 7 bases, with 7 bases remaining between them. CDR1 LGHDT and CDR2 YNNKEL come from the germline V gene (reference sequence). This clonotype originated in a woman aged 60-70 years who had recovered from COVID-19. The specimen sequenced was PBMCs or T cells enriched from blood (not recorded which). The chain joins TRBV3-1 (or the pseudogene TRBV3-2) to TRBJ2-2; D remains ambiguous. Written as DNA, the CDR3 is TGTGCCAGCAGCCGTATCTACGGGGAGCTGTTTTTT. Translating gives CASSRIYGELFF.